These T cell receptor beta chains were read from a single sample in a study of blood T cell repertoires in COVID-19. This table comes from immunoSEQ multiplex PCR, and its TCRdb copy is limited to in-frame clones, with some not included. The sample yields hundreds of thousands of clones, approximately 86% seen once. Sequencing was carried out using peripheral blood. The receptor set was obtained from a woman in her thirties who had recovered from COVID-19. The CDR3 runs from the conserved cysteine through the conserved F or W. The D gene is left open where the match is weak.

TRBV12-5	TRBJ1-5	.	CASGLDSSRQPQHF
TRBV29-1	TRBJ1-3	.	CSVGGGSGNTIYF
TRBV12-3/TRBV12-4	TRBJ1-5	.	CASRTQGDQPQHF
TRBV23-1	TRBJ1-5	TRBD1	CASTRQGNNQPQHF
TRBV12-3/TRBV12-4	TRBJ1-2	.	CASSPDRTLSYTF
TRBV7-9	TRBJ2-1	TRBD2	CASSSTSGRSNEQFF
TRBV18	TRBJ2-3	.	CASSPRSLADTDTQYF
TRBV5-1	TRBJ2-1	TRBD2	CASSLTNGLAGLGEQFF
TRBV6-2/TRBV6-3	TRBJ1-1	TRBD1	CASSFIRGPTEAFF
TRBV20-1	TRBJ1-5	.	CSASDENSNQPQHF
TRBV30	TRBJ2-5	.	CAWSVEASPWTQYF
TRBV2	TRBJ2-1	TRBD2	CASSGAGGLLKEQFF
TRBV24-1	TRBJ2-7	TRBD1	CATSDHRGPSEQYF
TRBV28	TRBJ2-3	.	CALKSTGTDTQYF
TRBV2	TRBJ1-2	.	CASSEAAYRADGYTF
TRBV5-1	TRBJ2-3	.	CASSRQLGDTQYF
TRBV2	TRBJ1-5	.	CASSYRAADYSNQPQHF
TRBV5-1	TRBJ2-5	TRBD2	CASSLGGEGETQYF
TRBV5-1	TRBJ2-1	TRBD2	CASSRLGLAGGNEQFF
TRBV3-1/TRBV3-2	TRBJ1-4	.	CASSHLREKLFF
TRBV24-1	TRBJ2-7	.	CATSTGYEQYF
TRBV7-2	TRBJ2-7	TRBD2	CASSLGAGGLEEQYF
TRBV4-2	TRBJ2-1	TRBD2	CASSRLAGGRHNEQFF
TRBV27	TRBJ2-5	.	CASSLFPLWGEPQETQYF
TRBV7-9	TRBJ1-2	.	CASSLEVRRRSYTF
TRBV30	TRBJ1-5	.	CAWSGPSPNQPQHF
TRBV27	TRBJ1-1	TRBD1	CASSLGQGGQGTEAFF
TRBV7-6	TRBJ1-6	TRBD1	CASSSGQGFGSPLHF
TRBV4-3	TRBJ2-3	.	CASSQETGYTDTQYF
TRBV10-3	TRBJ1-1	.	CAISEGGAWVEAFF
TRBV12-3/TRBV12-4	TRBJ1-2	.	CASSTSTYRGYTF
TRBV7-2	TRBJ2-7	.	CASSLVRAGEQYF
TRBV9	TRBJ1-1	TRBD1	CASSEQGAGTEAFF
TRBV11-2	TRBJ2-1	TRBD2	CASSPRGGHYNEQFF
TRBV3-1/TRBV3-2	TRBJ2-3	TRBD2	CASSLKLGKAGGTDTQYF
TRBV7-2	TRBJ2-1	TRBD2	CASSLGTSGANEQFF
TRBV6-2/TRBV6-3	TRBJ2-2	TRBD1	CASSYRKGTGGSYTGELFF
TRBV18	TRBJ1-5	TRBD1	CASSPRGQGNGNQPQHF
TRBV6-5	TRBJ2-7	.	CASSLAWGDLYEQYF
TRBV29-1	TRBJ2-2	TRBD2	CSVGTSIAGELFF
TRBV6-5	TRBJ2-5	.	CASSYSLRGQETQYF
TRBV30	TRBJ2-7	TRBD1	CAWLGQESYEQYF
TRBV25-1	TRBJ1-2	.	CASSDPGKEGYGYTF
TRBV6-5	TRBJ1-1	TRBD1	CASSYGIGGQAFF
TRBV7-9	TRBJ1-2	.	CASSLAEGEVNYGYTF
TRBV24-1	TRBJ2-3	.	CATSDLLRVLLDTQYF
TRBV19	TRBJ1-5	.	CASSIMDGLNQPQHF
TRBV7-9	TRBJ2-3	TRBD2	CASSRGETDTQYF
TRBV11-3	TRBJ2-7	TRBD1	CASSQGVGEQYF
TRBV5-1	TRBJ1-5	.	CASSLDLGNQPQHF
TRBV3-1/TRBV3-2	TRBJ2-1	.	CASSQDLGRVGDNEQFF
TRBV25-1	TRBJ1-1	.	CASKGSVYTEAFF
TRBV3-1/TRBV3-2	TRBJ1-5	.	CASSLQGIQPQHF
TRBV7-2	TRBJ1-2	TRBD1	CASSPAGTAYGYTF